Listed here is a single T cell receptor (beta chain). Its antigen is unknown. This sample stems from a study of T-cell memory formation after mild COVID-19. General study findings and limits: Pre-infection memory held some responding clones, suggesting pre-existing cross-reactive T cells responded. Clones that contracted from day 15 to 85 had balanced CD4/CD8; later expanders were CD4+ biased. Nothing confirmed that second-wave clones peaking on day 37 were specific for SARS-CoV-2. Those CD4+ clones that contracted were mainly in CM and EM (CD8+ ones in EMRA).

One entry per CDR3 protein, called by TCRdb with MiXCR from the 5' RACE reads. Of around 130,000 distinct CDR3 sequences in the sample, about a sixth were seen once. Trimming removed 0 bases from V and 4 bases from J, with 10 bases in between. The CDR3 covers 14 residues. Germline V lookup: CDR1 SGHRS, CDR2 YFSETQ. The receptor's source is a man in his late teens or twenties who had mild COVID-19 (a few samples of this study predate the infection). Cell type and time point are not known. V and J are TRBV5-1 and TRBJ1-1; D remains unclear. Sequencing input: PBMCs or a T cell subset sorted from them (not recorded which). CDR3 protein: CASSLGRVGTEAFF. Here the CDR3 DNA reads TGCGCCAGCAGCTTGGGGCGGGTTGGCACTGAAGCTTTCTTT.